These 17 T cell receptor beta chains came from one sample sequenced in a study of blood T cell repertoires in COVID-19. Generated by immunoSEQ multiplex PCR, the TCRdb table keeps only in-frame clones and is missing some. The sample lists about 300,000 clones; 89% were seen once. Sequencing was done on a sample of peripheral blood. These TCRs come from a woman between 25 and 40 years old with COVID-19, enrolled during active disease.

This clone was observed a handful of times. This rearrangement joins TRBV11-3 to TRBJ1-6, with D possibly being TRBD1 (5 bases). CDR3 length: 17 amino acids. Germline assignment: CDR1 SGHNT and CDR2 YENEEA. Trimming removed 3 bases from V and 7 bases from J, with 19 bases in between. The CDR3 DNA follows: TGTGCCAGCAGCTTCTCCCCCCGATTTTCAGGGAATTCACCCCTCCACTTT. Translated, it gives CASSFSPRFSGNSPLHF. The full variable domain, its missing parts supplied by reference TRBV11-3 and TRBJ1-6, is EAGVVQSPRYKIIEKKQPVAFWCNPISGHNTLYWYLQNLGQGPELLIRYENEEAVDDSQLPKDRFSAERLKGVDSTLKIQPAELGDSAVYLCASSFSPRFSGNSPLHFGNGTRLTVT.

The V gene is TRBV6-5, the J gene TRBJ2-3; 12 bases align to TRBD2. Germline CDR1 and CDR2: MNHEY and SVGAGI. V dropped 6 bases and J dropped 6; count of bases not matched to a gene: 4. The CDR3 has 14 amino acids. The CDR3 reads CASSRGTSGDTQYF. CDR3 coding DNA: TGTGCCAGCAGCCGAGGGACTAGCGGGGATACGCAGTATTTT.

This clone was recorded a few times. V usage is TRBV7-9 and J usage is TRBJ1-1; D is ambiguous. Trimming removed 1 base from V and 5 bases from J, with 14 bases in between. The CDR3 runs 15 residues. CDR1 is SEHNR and CDR2 is FQNEAQ in the germline V gene (reference sequence). This chain's CDR3 is CASSLESSGLTEAFF. Here the CDR3 DNA reads TGTGCCAGCAGCTTAGAGTCCTCAGGCTTGACTGAAGCTTTCTTT.

The count of this clone is one. The chain has TRBV3-1 (or the pseudogene TRBV3-2) and TRBJ1-3; TRBD1 matches 8 bases. This CDR3 contains 14 residues. Per germline, CDR1 LGHDT and CDR2 YNNKEL (reference sequence). V lost 4 bases, J lost 7 bases, and 6 bases stayed unmatched. The CDR3 DNA is TGTGCCAGCAGCCGCTCGACAGGGGAGAACACCATATATTTT. The encoded protein is CASSRSTGENTIYF.

This chain links TRBV6-5 with TRBJ1-2; 9 positions match TRBD1. Germline CDR1 reads MNHEY; CDR2 reads SVGAGI. The CDR3 runs 15 residues. The junction had 12 bases not matched to a gene; V was cut back by 7 bases and J by 6 bases. The CDR3 DNA reads as TGTGCCAGCACGGGCGGGACAGGGTTGGGAGATGGCTACACCTTC. This sequence encodes CASTGGTGLGDGYTF.

The chain has TRBV11-2 and TRBJ2-3; 9 bases agree with TRBD1. The CDR3 length is 15 residues. The V gene end was trimmed by 5 bases and the J gene end by 0 bases; junction bases not matched to a gene: 3. Germline V gives CDR1 SGHAT, CDR2 FQNNGV. In nucleotides, the CDR3 is TGTGCCAGCAGCGCGACAGGGGGTAGCACAGATACGCAGTATTTT. Protein: CASSATGGSTDTQYF. Full variable domain (missing parts from reference TRBV11-2 and TRBJ2-3): EAGVAQSPRYKIIEKRQSVAFWCNPISGHATLYWYQQILGQGPKLLIQFQNNGVVDDSQLPKDRFSAERLKGVDSTLKIQPAKLEDSAVYLCASSATGGSTDTQYFGPGTRLTVL.

This clone was counted only a few times. The chain is built from TRBV2 and TRBJ2-2; 11 nucleotides align to TRBD2. Germline V gene data show CDR1 as SNHLY and CDR2 as FYNNEI. The CDR3 covers 15 residues. Trimming at V came to 1 base and at J to 6 bases, leaving 1 base not matched to a gene. DNA of the CDR3: TGTGCCAGCAGTGAAGTTAGCGGGGGGGCCGGGGAGCTGTTTTTT. Its translation: CASSEVSGGAGELFF.

The chain recombines TRBV28 with TRBJ1-5, with a possible D match to TRBD1 (6 bases). Germline loops: CDR1 MDHEN, CDR2 SYDVKM. Trimming pared 6 bases from V and 0 bases from J, leaving 15 bases between. This CDR3 region has 16 residues. CDR3 amino acids: CASRGGTQFSNQPQHF. The CDR3 nucleotides are TGTGCCAGCAGGGGAGGGACACAATTTAGCAATCAGCCCCAGCATTTT.

The V and J genes are TRBV12-3 or TRBV12-4 and TRBJ1-3; D unresolved. CDR3 size: 11 residues. V was cut by 5 bases and J by 8 bases, with 7 bases left in between. The CDR3 DNA reads as TGTGCCAGCAGTCCCCGGGACACCATATATTTT. It encodes CASSPRDTIYF.

CDR3 protein: CASSVGNNSPLHF. The CDR3, as DNA: TGTGCCAGCAGCGTGGGCAATAATTCACCCCTCCACTTT. V is TRBV9 and J is TRBJ1-6; unclear D gene. V was pared by 2 bases and J by 5 bases, with 5 bases between. The V gene's germline CDR1 is SGDLS and CDR2 YYNGEE. The CDR3 spans 13 residues.

The chain combines TRBV4-3 with TRBJ2-7; D is unresolved. Germline V gene lookup returns CDR1 LGHNA and CDR2 YSLEER. V was trimmed by 2 bases and J by 1 base, leaving 15 bases between them. The CDR3 runs to 16 residues. DNA of the CDR3: TGCGCCAGCAGCCAAAATCTTGCCGGGTCGTCCTACGAGCAGTACTTC. Translation: CASSQNLAGSSYEQYF.

The rearrangement joins TRBV28 to TRBJ2-7; tentative D call: TRBD2 (5 bases). CDR1 and CDR2 from the germline V gene are MDHEN and SYDVKM. This CDR3 has 11 residues. Trimming took 7 bases from V and 10 from J, leaving 14 bases between them. As DNA, the CDR3 is TGTGCCAGCACCCAAGAAGGGAGACAGTACGTC. Translation gives CASTQEGRQYV.

The gene calls are TRBV6-2 or TRBV6-3 and TRBJ2-2, with TRBD2 matching over 8 bases. CDR1 and CDR2 (germline): MNHEY, SVGEGT. With V trimmed by 0 bases and J by 6 bases, 3 bases remained unmatched. This CDR3 is built from 15 residues. CDR3 DNA: TGTGCCAGCAGTTACTCCCGGGGGGGCCCCGGGGAGCTGTTTTTT. Translated, it gives CASSYSRGGPGELFF.

V and J are TRBV7-9 and TRBJ2-2; possible D gene TRBD1, 5 bases. Per germline, CDR1 SEHNR and CDR2 FQNEAQ (reference sequence). The V gene lost 0 bases and the J gene lost 4 bases, with 6 bases spanning the gap. CDR3 length: 14 amino acids. The CDR3 spells CASSLARATGELFF. DNA for the CDR3: TGTGCCAGCAGCTTAGCCAGGGCCACCGGGGAGCTGTTTTTT.

The chain combines TRBV12-3 or TRBV12-4 with TRBJ1-1; D is ambiguous. V lost 6 bases to trimming and J lost 0 bases, with 8 bases between them. This CDR3 has 13 amino acids. CDR3 nucleotide sequence: TGTGCCAGCAGACGTTCTATGAACACTGAAGCTTTCTTT. This codes for CASRRSMNTEAFF.

The V call is TRBV5-8, the J call TRBJ1-4; 8 positions match TRBD1. The germline gives CDR1 SGHTS, CDR2 YDEGEE. The ends lost 4 bases at V and 8 bases at J; junction bases unmatched: 13. This CDR3 region has 16 residues. DNA of the CDR3: TGTGCCAGCAGCCCGGGACAGGCCCCTCAGGGAGAAAAACTGTTTTTT. This gives the protein CASSPGQAPQGEKLFF.

V gene TRBV6-2 or TRBV6-3 combines with J gene TRBJ2-1, with D maybe TRBD2 (5 bases). This CDR3 region has 13 residues. Germline V gene sequence: CDR1 MNHEY, CDR2 SVGEGT. The V and J ends lost 2 bases and 8 bases respectively, with 10 bases between them. Here the CDR3 reads CASSYRGVDEQFF. DNA of the CDR3: TGTGCCAGCAGTTACCGGGGTGTCGATGAGCAGTTCTTC.